This is a list of T cell receptor beta chains from one sample in a study of T cells after yellow fever vaccination. TCRdb used MiXCR to reprocess the 5' RACE reads, holding one entry per CDR3 protein. The sample yields hundreds of thousands of distinct CDR3 sequences, over 4.5% seen once. Here the sequenced sample was CD4+ T cells sorted from PBMCs, taken on the day of the yellow fever booster vaccination. The receptor source for this set is a man aged 18-30 years who received the YFV17D yellow fever vaccine. CDR3s include the opening cysteine and the closing phenylalanine or tryptophan. D genes are given only for firm matches. Some rows mark clone size as missing; the rest say once, few, many or name a class of expanded clone.

j_gene	d_gene	v_gene	abundance	CDR3nt	CDR3aa
TRBJ2-1	TRBD1	TRBV29-1	many	TGCAGCGTTGTGGGACAGGGGATCAATGAGCAGTTCTTC	CSVVGQGINEQFF
TRBJ2-7	TRBD1	TRBV20-1	-	TGCAGTGCTAGAGATCTGGGACAGCCGGCCCGCGAGCAGTACTTC	CSARDLGQPAREQYF
TRBJ2-2	-	TRBV7-2	many	TGTGCCAGCACCGCCACTAGCCCCAACACCGGGGAGCTGTTTTTT	CASTATSPNTGELFF
TRBJ2-7	TRBD2	TRBV18	few	TGTGCCAGCTCCGCACTAGCGGGTGGTCAGGACGAGCAGTACTTC	CASSALAGGQDEQYF
TRBJ1-1	-	TRBV4-3	-	TGCGCCAGCAGCCAAGCGGGAGGGATCACTGAAGCTTTCTTT	CASSQAGGITEAFF
TRBJ1-2	-	TRBV12-3/TRBV12-4	-	TGTGCCAGCAATTTTGGGGTCGGCTATGGCTACACCTTC	CASNFGVGYGYTF
TRBJ2-1	TRBD1	TRBV15	many	TGTGCCACCAGCAGAGATGTGACAGGGTGGAACAATGAGCAGTTCTTC	CATSRDVTGWNNEQFF
TRBJ2-1	-	TRBV9	few	TGTGCCAGCAGCGTAGCTCCCGGCATGGATGAGCAGTTCTTC	CASSVAPGMDEQFF
TRBJ2-5	-	TRBV20-1	-	TGCAGTGCTAGAGATTCGTACCAAGAGACCCAGTACTTC	CSARDSYQETQYF
TRBJ1-2	TRBD1	TRBV5-6	-	TGTGCCAGCAGCCGGGACAGGGGATATGGCTACACCTTC	CASSRDRGYGYTF
TRBJ2-1	TRBD2	TRBV4-3	-	TGCGCCAGCAGCCAACTAGCGGGGGGAGACTATGAGCAGTTCTTC	CASSQLAGGDYEQFF
TRBJ1-2	TRBD1	TRBV19	-	TGTGCCAGTAGTCCTCTACTAGGGACAGGCCGTGGCTACACCTTC	CASSPLLGTGRGYTF
TRBJ1-5	-	TRBV7-2	few	TGTGCCAGCAGCTTAGCGTGGGTAGGGGGTGGAGAGCAGCCCCAGCATTTT	CASSLAWVGGGEQPQHF
TRBJ2-7	-	TRBV30	many	TGTGCCTGGAATCGGCAGCCCTACGAGCAGTACTTC	CAWNRQPYEQYF
TRBJ1-1	-	TRBV7-8	many	TGTGCCAGCAGCATTTGGGGGCAGAACACTGAAGCTTTCTTT	CASSIWGQNTEAFF
TRBJ2-2	TRBD2	TRBV7-3	many	TGTGCCAGCAGCCTACTAGCGGTCAACACCGGGGAGCTGTTTTTT	CASSLLAVNTGELFF